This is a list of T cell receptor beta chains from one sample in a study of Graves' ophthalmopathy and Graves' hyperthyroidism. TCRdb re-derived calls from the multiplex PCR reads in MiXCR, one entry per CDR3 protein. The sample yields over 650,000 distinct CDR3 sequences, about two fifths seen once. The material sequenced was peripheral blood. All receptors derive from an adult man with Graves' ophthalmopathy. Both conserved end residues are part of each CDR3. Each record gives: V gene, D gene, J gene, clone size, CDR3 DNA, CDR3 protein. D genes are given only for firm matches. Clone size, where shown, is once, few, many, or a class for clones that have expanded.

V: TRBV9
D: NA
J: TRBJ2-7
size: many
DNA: TGTGCCAGCAGCGTAGGTCAGGCCTCCTACGAGCAGTACTTC
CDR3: CASSVGQASYEQYF

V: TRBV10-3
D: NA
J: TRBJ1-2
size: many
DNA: TGTGCCATCAGTGAGCAGGGATTGAGCTATGGCTACACCTTC
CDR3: CAISEQGLSYGYTF

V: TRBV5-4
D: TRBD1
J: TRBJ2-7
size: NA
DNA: TGTGCCAGCAGCTGGGCGGGGACAGGGGAAGCCTACGAGCAGTACTTC
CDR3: CASSWAGTGEAYEQYF

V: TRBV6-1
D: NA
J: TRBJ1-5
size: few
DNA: TGTGCCAGCAGTGATAGCCCCGGTAGTTTTAATCAGCCCCAGCATTTT
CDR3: CASSDSPGSFNQPQHF

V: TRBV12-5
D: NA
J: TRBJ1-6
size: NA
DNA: TGTGCTAGTGGTTTGGTCCTAGGGAGCTCCTATAATTCACCCCTCCACTTT
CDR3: CASGLVLGSSYNSPLHF

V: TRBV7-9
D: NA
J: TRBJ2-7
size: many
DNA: TGTGCCAGCAGATCGGACTACGAGCAGTACTTC
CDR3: CASRSDYEQYF

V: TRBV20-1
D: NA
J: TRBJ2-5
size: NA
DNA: TGCAGCGCCCTAGGGGGTACAGAGGAGACCCAGTACTTC
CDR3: CSALGGTEETQYF

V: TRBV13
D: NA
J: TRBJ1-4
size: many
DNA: TGTGCCAGCAGCTTAAGATATCGACAGGATGGAAATGAAAAACTGTTTTTT
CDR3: CASSLRYRQDGNEKLFF

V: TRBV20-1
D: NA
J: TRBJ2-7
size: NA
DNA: TGCAGTGCCGCGCCCATGACCCGGCTCGCCTACGAGCAGTACTTC
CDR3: CSAAPMTRLAYEQYF

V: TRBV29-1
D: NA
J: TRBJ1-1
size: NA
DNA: TGCAGCATCCGGGCCTCAATGAACACTGAAGCTTTCTTT
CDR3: CSIRASMNTEAFF

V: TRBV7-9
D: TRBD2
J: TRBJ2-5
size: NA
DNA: TGTGCCAGCAGCTTGGGACTAGCGGTCTACCAAGAGACCCAGTACTTC
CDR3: CASSLGLAVYQETQYF

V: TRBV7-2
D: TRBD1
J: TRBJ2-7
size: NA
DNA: TGTGCCAGCAGCTCAATACCGGGACAGACCTACGAGCAGTACTTC
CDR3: CASSSIPGQTYEQYF

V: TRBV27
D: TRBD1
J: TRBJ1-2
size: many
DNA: TGTGCCAGCAGTTCGGTCAGGGGGATATATGGCTACACCTTC
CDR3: CASSSVRGIYGYTF

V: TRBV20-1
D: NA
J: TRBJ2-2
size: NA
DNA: TGCAGTGCTATAGCGGAGGGGGACACCGGGGAGCTGTTTTTT
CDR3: CSAIAEGDTGELFF

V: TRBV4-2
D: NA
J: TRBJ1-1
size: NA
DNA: TGTGCCAGCAGCCGAACCGCCGGGACAGAAGCTTTCTTT
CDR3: CASSRTAGTEAFF

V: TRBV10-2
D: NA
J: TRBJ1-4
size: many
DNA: TGCGCCAGCAGTGAGGGATGGGGAGTTAACGAAAAACTGTTTTTT
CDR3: CASSEGWGVNEKLFF

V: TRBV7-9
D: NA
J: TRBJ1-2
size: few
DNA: TGTGCCAGCAGTTCCGGGCATGACAGGCCCCCGTATGGCTACACCTTC
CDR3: CASSSGHDRPPYGYTF

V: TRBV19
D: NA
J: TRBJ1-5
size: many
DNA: TGTGCCAGTAGTAAGGCAGACGCAAGCAATCAGCCCCAGCATTTT
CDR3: CASSKADASNQPQHF

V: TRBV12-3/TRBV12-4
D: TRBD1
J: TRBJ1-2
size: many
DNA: TGTGCCAGCAGGTTTGGGACAGGGGCTGGCTACACCTTC
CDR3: CASRFGTGAGYTF

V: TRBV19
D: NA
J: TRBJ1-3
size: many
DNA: TGTGCCAGTACTAATGGCTGGGCTGGAAACACCATATATTTT
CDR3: CASTNGWAGNTIYF